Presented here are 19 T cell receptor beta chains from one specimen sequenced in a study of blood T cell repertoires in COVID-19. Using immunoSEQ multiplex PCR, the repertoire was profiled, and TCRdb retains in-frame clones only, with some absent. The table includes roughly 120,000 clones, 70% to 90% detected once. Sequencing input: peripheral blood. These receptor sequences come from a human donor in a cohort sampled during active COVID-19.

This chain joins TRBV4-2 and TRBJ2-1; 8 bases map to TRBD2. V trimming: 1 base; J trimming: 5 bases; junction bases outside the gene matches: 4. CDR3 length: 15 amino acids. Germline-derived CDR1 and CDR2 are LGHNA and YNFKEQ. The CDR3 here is CASSQAPAGDNEQFF. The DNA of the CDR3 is TGTGCCAGCAGCCAAGCCCCAGCGGGAGACAATGAGCAGTTCTTC.

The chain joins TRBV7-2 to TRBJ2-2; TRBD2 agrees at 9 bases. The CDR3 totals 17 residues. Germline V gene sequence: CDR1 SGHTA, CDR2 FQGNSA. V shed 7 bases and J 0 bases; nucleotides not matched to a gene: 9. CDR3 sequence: CASKLSLAGPNTGELFF. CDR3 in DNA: TGTGCCAGCAAACTGTCCCTAGCGGGGCCGAACACCGGGGAGCTGTTTTTT.

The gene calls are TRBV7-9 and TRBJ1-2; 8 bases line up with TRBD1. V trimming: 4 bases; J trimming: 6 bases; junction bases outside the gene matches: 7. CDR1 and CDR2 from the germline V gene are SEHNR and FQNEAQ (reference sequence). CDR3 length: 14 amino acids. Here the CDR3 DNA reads TGTGCCAGCAGCTCCTTCGACAGGGGTGATGGCTACACCTTC. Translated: CASSSFDRGDGYTF.

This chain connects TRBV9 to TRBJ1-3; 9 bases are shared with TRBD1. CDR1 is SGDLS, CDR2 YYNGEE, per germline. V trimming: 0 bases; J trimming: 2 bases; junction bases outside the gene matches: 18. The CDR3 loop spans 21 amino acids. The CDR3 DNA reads TGTGCCAGCAGCGTAGCCCCAGGTTTTTTCGACCGACAGGGGGCTGGAAACACCATATATTTT. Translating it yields CASSVAPGFFDRQGAGNTIYF.

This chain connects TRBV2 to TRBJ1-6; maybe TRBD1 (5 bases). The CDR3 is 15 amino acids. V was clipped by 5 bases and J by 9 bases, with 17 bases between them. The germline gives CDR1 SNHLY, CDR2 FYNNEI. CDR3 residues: CASSTSLGGGSPLHF. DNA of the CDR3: TGTGCCAGCAGTACCTCGCTGGGGGGGGGTTCACCCCTCCACTTT.

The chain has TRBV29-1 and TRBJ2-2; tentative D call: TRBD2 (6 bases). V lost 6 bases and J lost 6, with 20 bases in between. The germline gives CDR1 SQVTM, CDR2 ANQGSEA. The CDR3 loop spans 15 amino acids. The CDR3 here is CSVLTPWTKAGELFF. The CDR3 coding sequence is TGCAGCGTCCTTACACCCTGGACTAAAGCCGGGGAGCTGTTTTTT.

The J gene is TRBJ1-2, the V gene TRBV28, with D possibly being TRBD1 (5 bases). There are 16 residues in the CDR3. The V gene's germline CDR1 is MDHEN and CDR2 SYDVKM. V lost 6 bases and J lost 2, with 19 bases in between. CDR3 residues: CASRIMGGVENYGYTF. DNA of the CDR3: TGTGCCAGCAGAATAATGGGGGGGGTGGAGAACTATGGCTACACCTTC.

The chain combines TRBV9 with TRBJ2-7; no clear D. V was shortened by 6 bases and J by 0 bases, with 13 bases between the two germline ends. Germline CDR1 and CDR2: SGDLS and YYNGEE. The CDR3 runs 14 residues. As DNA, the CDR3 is TGTGCCAGCACCCTGGGTCCAGGCTCCTACGAGCAGTACTTC. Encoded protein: CASTLGPGSYEQYF.

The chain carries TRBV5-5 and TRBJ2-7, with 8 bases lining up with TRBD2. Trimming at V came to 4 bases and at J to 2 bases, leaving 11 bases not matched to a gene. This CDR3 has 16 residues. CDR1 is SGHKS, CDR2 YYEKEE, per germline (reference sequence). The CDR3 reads CASSRRVLAETYEQYF. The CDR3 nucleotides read TGTGCCAGCAGCCGCCGAGTACTAGCGGAGACCTACGAGCAGTACTTC.

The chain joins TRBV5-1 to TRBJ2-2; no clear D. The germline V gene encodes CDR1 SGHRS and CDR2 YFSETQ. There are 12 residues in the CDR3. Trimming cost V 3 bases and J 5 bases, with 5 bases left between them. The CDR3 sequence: CASSWQTGELFF. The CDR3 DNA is TGCGCCAGCAGCTGGCAAACCGGGGAGCTGTTTTTT.

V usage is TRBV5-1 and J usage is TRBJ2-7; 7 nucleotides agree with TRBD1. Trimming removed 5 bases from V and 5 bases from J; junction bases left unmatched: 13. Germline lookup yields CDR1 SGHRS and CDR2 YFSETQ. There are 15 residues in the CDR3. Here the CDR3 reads CASSIGPGGLNEQYF. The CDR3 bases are TGCGCCAGCAGTATCGGCCCAGGGGGTTTAAACGAGCAGTACTTC.

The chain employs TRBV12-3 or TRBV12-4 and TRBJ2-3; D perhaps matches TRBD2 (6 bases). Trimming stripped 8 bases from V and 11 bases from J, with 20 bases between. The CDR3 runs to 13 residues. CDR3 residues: CASQGIKTGGQYF. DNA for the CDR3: TGTGCCAGCCAAGGGATCAAGACCGGGGGGCAGTATTTT.

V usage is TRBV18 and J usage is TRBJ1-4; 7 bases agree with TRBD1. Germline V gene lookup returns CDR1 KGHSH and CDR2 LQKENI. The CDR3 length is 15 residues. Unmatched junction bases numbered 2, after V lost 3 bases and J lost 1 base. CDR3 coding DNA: TGTGCCAGCTCACCCAACAGGGGAACTAATGAAAAACTGTTTTTT. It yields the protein CASSPNRGTNEKLFF. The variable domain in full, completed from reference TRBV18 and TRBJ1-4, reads NAGVMQNPRHLVRRRGQEARLRCSPMKGHSHVYWYRQLPEEGLKFMVYLQKENIIDESGMPKERFSAEFPKEGPSILRIQQVVRGDSAAYFCASSPNRGTNEKLFFGSGTQLSVL.

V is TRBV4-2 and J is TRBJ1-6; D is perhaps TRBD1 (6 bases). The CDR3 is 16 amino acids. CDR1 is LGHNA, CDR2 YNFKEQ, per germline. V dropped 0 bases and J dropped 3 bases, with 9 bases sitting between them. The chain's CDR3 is CASSQDSGVYNSPLHF. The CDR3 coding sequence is TGTGCCAGCAGCCAAGATTCAGGGGTCTATAATTCACCCCTCCACTTT.

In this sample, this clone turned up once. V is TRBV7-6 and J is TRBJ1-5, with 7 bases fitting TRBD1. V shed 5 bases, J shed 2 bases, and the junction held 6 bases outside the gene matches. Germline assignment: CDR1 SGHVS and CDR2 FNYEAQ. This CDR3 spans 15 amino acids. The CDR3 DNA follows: TGTGCCAGCAGCAAACAGGGGTCCGGCAATCAGCCCCAGCATTTT. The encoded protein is CASSKQGSGNQPQHF.

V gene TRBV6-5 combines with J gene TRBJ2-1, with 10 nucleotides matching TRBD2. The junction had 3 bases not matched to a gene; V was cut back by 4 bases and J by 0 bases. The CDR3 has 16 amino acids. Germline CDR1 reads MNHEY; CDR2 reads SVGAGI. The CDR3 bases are TGTGCCAGCAGTTCCCCTAGCGGGAGCTCCTACAATGAGCAGTTCTTC. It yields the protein CASSSPSGSSYNEQFF.

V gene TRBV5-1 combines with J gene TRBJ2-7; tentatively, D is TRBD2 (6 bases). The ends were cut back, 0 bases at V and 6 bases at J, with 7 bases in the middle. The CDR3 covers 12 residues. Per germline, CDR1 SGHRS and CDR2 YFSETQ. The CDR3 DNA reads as TGCGCCAGCAGCTTGGCCGGGGGCGAGCAGTACTTC. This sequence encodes CASSLAGGEQYF.

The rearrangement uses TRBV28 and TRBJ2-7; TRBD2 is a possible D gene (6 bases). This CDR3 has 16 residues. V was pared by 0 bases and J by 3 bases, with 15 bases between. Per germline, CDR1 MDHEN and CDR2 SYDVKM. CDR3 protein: CASSLWGGASNYEQYF. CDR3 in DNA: TGTGCCAGCAGTTTATGGGGGGGTGCTTCTAACTACGAGCAGTACTTC. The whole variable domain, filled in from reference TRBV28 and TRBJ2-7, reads DVKVTQSSRYLVKRTGEKVFLECVQDMDHENMFWYRQDPGLGLRLIYFSYDVKMKEKGDIPEGYSVSREKKERFSLILESASTNQTSMYLCASSLWGGASNYEQYFGPGTRLTVT.

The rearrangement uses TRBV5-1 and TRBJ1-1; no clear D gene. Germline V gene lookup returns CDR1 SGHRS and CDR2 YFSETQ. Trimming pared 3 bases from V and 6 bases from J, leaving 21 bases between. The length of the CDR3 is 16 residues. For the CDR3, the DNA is TGCGCCAGCAGCTCCGGGGTTAGAGCAGCTGGACCTGAAGCTTTCTTT. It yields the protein CASSSGVRAAGPEAFF.